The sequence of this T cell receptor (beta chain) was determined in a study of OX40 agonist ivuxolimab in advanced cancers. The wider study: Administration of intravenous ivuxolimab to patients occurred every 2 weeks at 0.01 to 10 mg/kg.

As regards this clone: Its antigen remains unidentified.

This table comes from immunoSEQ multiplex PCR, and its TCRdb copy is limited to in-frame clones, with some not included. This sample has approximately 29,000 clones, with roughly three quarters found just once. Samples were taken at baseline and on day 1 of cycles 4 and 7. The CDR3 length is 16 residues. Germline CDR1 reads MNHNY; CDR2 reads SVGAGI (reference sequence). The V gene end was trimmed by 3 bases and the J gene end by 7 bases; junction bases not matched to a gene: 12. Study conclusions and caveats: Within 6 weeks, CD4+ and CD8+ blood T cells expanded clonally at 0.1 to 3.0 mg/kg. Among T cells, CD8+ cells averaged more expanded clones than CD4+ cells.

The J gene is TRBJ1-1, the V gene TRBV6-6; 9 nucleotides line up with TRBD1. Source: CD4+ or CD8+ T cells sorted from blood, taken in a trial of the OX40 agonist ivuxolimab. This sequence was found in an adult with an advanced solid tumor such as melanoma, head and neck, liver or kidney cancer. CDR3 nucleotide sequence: TGTGCCAGCAGTTATTCAACCTACAGGGGGCCGGATGAAGCTTTCTTT. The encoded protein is CASSYSTYRGPDEAFF.